This T cell receptor (beta chain) was profiled in a study of OX40 agonist ivuxolimab in advanced cancers. The V end was cut by 4 bases, the J end by 3 bases, with 9 bases between. This CDR3 is built from 14 residues. The V gene's germline CDR1 is MNHEY and CDR2 SMNVEV (reference sequence). Some clones are missing from TCRdb's copy, which holds only in-frame ones; the method was immunoSEQ multiplex PCR. The profile shows around 60,000 clones, 85% to 90% of them singletons. The TCR was taken from an adult with an advanced solid tumor such as melanoma, head and neck, liver or kidney cancer. V and J are TRBV27 and TRBJ2-2; either TRBD1 or TRBD2 may supply D (6 bases each). Material: CD4+ or CD8+ T cells sorted from blood, obtained in a trial of the OX40 agonist ivuxolimab. This chain's CDR3 is CASSYRGDTGELFF. The CDR3 DNA sequence: TGTGCCAGCAGTTATAGGGGGGACACCGGGGAGCTGTTTTTT.